This T cell receptor (beta chain) originates from a study of OX40 agonist ivuxolimab in advanced cancers. Study summary: Ivuxolimab, an agonist antibody against OX40 (CD134), was given to patients.

Germline V CDR1 and CDR2: SGHRS, YFSETQ. The CDR3 extends over 13 amino acids. V lost 0 bases, J lost 6 bases, and 10 bases lay in between. Using immunoSEQ multiplex PCR, the repertoire was profiled, and TCRdb retains in-frame clones only, with some absent. The top ten hold around 2.4% of the sample, which has about 77,000 clones, 85% to 90% seen once. Specimen: CD4+ or CD8+ T cells sorted from blood, collected in a trial of the OX40 agonist ivuxolimab. The source of this sequence is an adult with an advanced solid tumor such as melanoma, head and neck, liver or kidney cancer. V gene TRBV5-1 combines with J gene TRBJ2-7; D not resolved. The CDR3 DNA sequence: TGCGCCAGCAGCTTGGTCCTAACTGGCGAGCAGTACTTC. This translates into CASSLVLTGEQYF.